Below, one T cell receptor (beta chain) is given with its context. The data were obtained in a study of blood T cell repertoires in COVID-19. Study-level background: From T cells, B-cell-depleted T cells, or PBMCs came the material, which was cDNA or gDNA.

Profiling relied on immunoSEQ multiplex PCR, and the TCRdb table lists in-frame clones only, not all of them. Of under 70,000 clones in the sample, around nine tenths were seen once. With 3 bases clipped from V and 3 bases from J, the junction kept 3 bases outside the gene matches. This CDR3 comprises 15 residues. Germline lookup yields CDR1 SGHAT and CDR2 FQNNGV. This TCR derives from a woman in her sixties or seventies with COVID-19, enrolled during active disease. Sequencing was done on a sample of peripheral blood. The V and J genes are TRBV11-2 and TRBJ1-2; TRBD1 aligns across 11 bases. CDR3 coding DNA: TGTGCCAGCAGCTTGGACAGGGGGCAAGACTATGGCTACACCTTC. As protein: CASSLDRGQDYGYTF.